This entry lists 8 T cell receptor beta chains sequenced from one sample in a study of regulatory T cells in long-lasting Graves disease. Investigators prepared the TCR beta libraries by applying iRepertoire HTBI primers and Arm-PCR of CDR3 regions. One entry per CDR3 protein, called by TCRdb with MiXCR from the multiplex PCR reads. The table lists about 290,000 distinct CDR3 sequences, roughly a fifth of them singletons. Time point defined: persistent/refractory GD, antithyroid drugs over 5 years with positive TRAb. PBMCs provided the RNA from which the TCR library was made. Sequences were derived from peripheral blood mononuclear cells (PBMCs), sampled when the disease was refractory, from a patient treated with antithyroid drugs. Receptors originate from a female donor with Graves disease.

V gene TRBV28 combines with J gene TRBJ2-7, with D perhaps TRBD1 or TRBD2 (5 bases each). Deletions cut 5 bases from V and 4 bases from J, with 18 bases between. This CDR3 comprises 15 residues. Germline V gives CDR1 MDHEN, CDR2 SYDVKM. The CDR3 sequence is CASSPPGRVQYEQYF. The CDR3 nucleotides read TGTGCCAGCAGTCCTCCGGGACGTGTCCAATACGAGCAGTACTTC.

The sample holds a few counts of this clonotype. The V and J genes are TRBV7-2 and TRBJ2-7; D possibly corresponds to TRBD1 (5 bases). Per germline, CDR1 SGHTA and CDR2 FQGNSA. Trimming shortened V by 0 bases and J by 6 bases, and 9 bases separated the two germline ends. The CDR3 consists of 13 residues. In DNA form, the CDR3 reads TGTGCCAGCAGCTTAGCGCAGGGTGGCGAGCAGTACTTC. Translating gives CASSLAQGGEQYF.

This clonotype has at least ten counts. The V call is TRBV10-3, the J call TRBJ1-5; possibly TRBD1 for D (5 bases). The CDR3 is 17 amino acids. Germline values: CDR1 ENHRY, CDR2 SYGVKD. V was pared by 0 bases and J by 5 bases, with 17 bases between. In DNA form, the CDR3 reads TGTGCCATCAGTGAGTCATTGTTGCGACAGAAAGATCAGCCCCAGCATTTT. This translates into CAISESLLRQKDQPQHF.

This clonotype has a count of ten or more. The rearrangement links TRBV30 to TRBJ1-5; the D is unclear. The V gene lost 3 bases and the J gene lost 7 bases, with 13 bases spanning the gap. The CDR3 covers 13 residues. CDR1 and CDR2 (germline): GTSNPN, SVGIG (reference sequence). The CDR3 protein is CAWSKEHRQPQHF. The CDR3 DNA sequence: TGTGCCTGGAGCAAAGAACATAGGCAGCCCCAGCATTTT.

This clonotype was counted a few times. V usage is TRBV6-1 and J usage is TRBJ2-4, with D unresolved. V was pared by 5 bases and J by 0 bases, with 17 bases between. The CDR3 runs to 17 residues. CDR1 and CDR2 from the germline V gene are MNHNS and SASEGT. CDR3 bases: TGTGCCAGCAGTCAATACCCCCGTGGGTTAGCCAAAAACATTCAGTACTTC. Protein product: CASSQYPRGLAKNIQYF.

This clonotype was seen many times. The rearrangement uses TRBV28 and TRBJ1-5; D call uncertain. The V end was cut by 2 bases, the J end by 7 bases, with 3 bases between. Per germline, CDR1 MDHEN and CDR2 SYDVKM. The CDR3 covers 11 residues. As DNA, the CDR3 is TGTGCCAGCAGTTTAAGCCAGCCCCAGCATTTT. Protein sequence: CASSLSQPQHF.

This clonotype was counted ten times or more. The V and J genes are TRBV20-1 and TRBJ1-5, with D maybe TRBD1 (5 bases). CDR3 length: 14 amino acids. CDR1 and CDR2 from the germline V gene are DFQATT and SNEGSKA (reference sequence). V dropped 5 bases and J dropped 4 bases, with 15 bases sitting between them. The CDR3 DNA follows: TGCAGTGCTGAGACCCTGGGGGGAAATCAGCCCCAGCATTTT. Translation gives CSAETLGGNQPQHF.

In its sample, this clonotype was seen many times. This chain joins TRBV12-3 or TRBV12-4 and TRBJ1-1; 11 bases are shared with TRBD1. V gave up 4 bases and J gave up 3 bases; unmatched junction bases: 1. The CDR3 has 14 residues. CDR3 sequence: CASSWDRGDTEAFF. In DNA form, the CDR3 reads TGTGCCAGCAGTTGGGACAGGGGGGACACTGAAGCTTTCTTT.